This T cell receptor beta chain was sequenced in a study of T-cell reconstitution after alpha-beta-depleted transplantation in children. Preparing the TCRbeta library involved the use of unique molecular identifiers. TCRdb re-derived calls from the PCR reads in MiXCR, one entry per CDR3 protein. The data contain about 230,000 distinct CDR3 sequences, around 8.9% of them singletons. This clonotype was recorded many times. Here the sequenced sample was PBMCs from the stem cell graft donor, taken from the stem cell graft. The source of this sequence is a human donor who donated a stem cell graft to a child with SCID.

CDR3 loop: CASSLEVLGGVTDTQYF. The DNA for the CDR3 is TGTGCCAGCAGCTTAGAGGTCTTGGGGGGGGTCACAGATACGCAGTATTTT. The gene calls are TRBV11-2 and TRBJ2-3; TRBD2 aligns across 7 bases. CDR1 is SGHAT, CDR2 FQNNGV, per germline. This CDR3 comprises 17 residues. V dropped 0 bases and J dropped 2; count of bases not matched to a gene: 8.